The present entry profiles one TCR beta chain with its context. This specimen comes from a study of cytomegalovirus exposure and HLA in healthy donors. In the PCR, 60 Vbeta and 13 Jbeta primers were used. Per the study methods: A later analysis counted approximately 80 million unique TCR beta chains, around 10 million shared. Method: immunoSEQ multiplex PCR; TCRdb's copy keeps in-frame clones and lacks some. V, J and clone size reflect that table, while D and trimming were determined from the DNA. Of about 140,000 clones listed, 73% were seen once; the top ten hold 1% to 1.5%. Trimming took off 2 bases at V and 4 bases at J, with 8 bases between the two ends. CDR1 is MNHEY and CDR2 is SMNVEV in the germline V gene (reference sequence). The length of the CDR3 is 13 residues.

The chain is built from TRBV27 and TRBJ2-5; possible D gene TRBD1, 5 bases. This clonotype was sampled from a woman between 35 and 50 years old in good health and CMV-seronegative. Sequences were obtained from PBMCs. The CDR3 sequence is CASSLGASETQYF. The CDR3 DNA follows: TGTGCCAGCAGTTTAGGGGCATCAGAGACCCAGTACTTC.